What follows is one TCR beta chain and its context. The data belong to a study of blood T cell repertoires in COVID-19. Study summary: Samples representing acute and convalescent COVID-19 were sourced from the United States, Italy and Spain. Sample material is recorded as cDNA or gDNA derived from T cells, B-cell-depleted T cells, or PBMCs.

The V and J ends lost 6 bases and 4 bases, in that order; junction bases with no gene match: 4. From germline, CDR1 is SNHLY and CDR2 FYNNEI. The CDR3 contains 13 residues. Original processing methods: Nucleated cell counts were estimated from reference gene primer amplification. Some clones are missing from TCRdb's copy, which holds only in-frame ones; the method was immunoSEQ multiplex PCR. V, J and clone size are taken as reported in that table, and D and trimming were inferred from the DNA itself. The sample lists a few hundred thousand clones, about 83% occurring once. This receptor was identified in a man aged 25 to 40 who had recovered from COVID-19. The material sequenced was peripheral blood. The chain couples TRBV2 to TRBJ2-7; 9 nucleotides line up with TRBD1. CDR3: CASRSGTGYEQYF. Written as DNA, the CDR3 is TGTGCCAGCAGGTCCGGGACAGGGTACGAGCAGTACTTC.